This TCR beta chain was captured in a study of identifying expanded T cells in peripheral blood. Study results and limitations: Clone count variance between roughly 2-week samples rose with total template count.

Collection occurred without any documented infections or immune events in donors. This CDR3 is built from 16 residues. V shed 2 bases and J shed 4 bases, with 15 bases lying between them. The germline gives CDR1 SNHLY, CDR2 FYNNEI. On this clone itself: Its target is unknown.

Data came from immunoSEQ multiplex PCR; TCRdb stores just in-frame clones and leaves some out. The repertoire has 91,000 or so clones, 88% of them found once; the top ten carry about 3.9%. V usage is TRBV2 and J usage is TRBJ2-1; D not certain. This receptor was identified in a person aged 18-70 years in good health. Sequenced material: blood. CDR3 sequence (DNA): TGTGCCAGCAGTGAACTCAGTCCCCTCGGATACAATGAGCAGTTCTTC. Translated, it gives CASSELSPLGYNEQFF.